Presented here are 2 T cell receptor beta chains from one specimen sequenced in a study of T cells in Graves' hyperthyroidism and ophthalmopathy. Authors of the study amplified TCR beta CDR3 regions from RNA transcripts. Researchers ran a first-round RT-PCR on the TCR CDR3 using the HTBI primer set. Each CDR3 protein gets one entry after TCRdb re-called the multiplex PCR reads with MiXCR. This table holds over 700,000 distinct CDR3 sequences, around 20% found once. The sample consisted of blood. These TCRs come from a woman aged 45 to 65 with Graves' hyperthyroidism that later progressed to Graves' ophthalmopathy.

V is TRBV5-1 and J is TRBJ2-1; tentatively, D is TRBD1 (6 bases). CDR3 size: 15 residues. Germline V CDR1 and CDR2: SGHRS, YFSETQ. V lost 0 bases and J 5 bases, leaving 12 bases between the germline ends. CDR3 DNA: TGCGCCAGCAGCTTGGACGGGACAAGAAACAATGAGCAGTTCTTC. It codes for CASSLDGTRNNEQFF.

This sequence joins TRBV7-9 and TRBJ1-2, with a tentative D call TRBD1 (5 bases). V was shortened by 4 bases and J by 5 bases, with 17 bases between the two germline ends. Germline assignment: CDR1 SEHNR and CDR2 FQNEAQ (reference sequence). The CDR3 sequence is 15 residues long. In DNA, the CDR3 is TGTGCCAGCAGCTCGGACTCGGGGCGGAGGTATGGCTACACCTTC. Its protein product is CASSSDSGRRYGYTF.